Listed here are 21 T cell receptor beta chains from one sample, sequenced in a study of blood T cell repertoires in COVID-19. Only in-frame clones appear in the TCRdb table, and some are missing; sequencing was by immunoSEQ multiplex PCR. Of 150,000 to 190,000 clones listed, 76% were seen once; the top ten hold 3.7%. Sequenced: peripheral blood. Every receptor here comes from a woman of 80 years or more with acute or convalescent COVID-19.

This clone appeared a few times. The J gene is TRBJ1-2, the V gene TRBV6-4; maybe TRBD1 (6 bases). The V and J ends lost 4 bases and 1 base respectively, with 10 bases between them. The V gene's germline CDR1 is MRHNA and CDR2 SNTAGT. The CDR3 has 14 residues. DNA for the CDR3: TGTGCCAGCAGTGGGGGGACAAGTAACTATGGCTACACCTTC. Translated, it gives CASSGGTSNYGYTF.

Remarks on this clone: An end of the junction does not agree with germline; a read error may underlie this. The rearrangement uses TRBV9 and TRBJ2-2, with TRBD2 identical over 7 bases. The CDR3 is 17 residues long. In germline, CDR1 is SGDLS, CDR2 YYNGEE. Here the CDR3 reads CAGSGTGEGKDTGELFF. The DNA for the CDR3 is TGTGCCGGCAGCGGGACGGGAGAGGGAAAGGACACCGGGGAGCTGTTTTTT.

V and J are TRBV2 and TRBJ2-1; D possibly corresponds to TRBD2 (5 bases). The CDR3 has 14 amino acids. CDR1 is SNHLY and CDR2 is FYNNEI in the germline V gene. The V gene lost 3 bases and the J gene lost 9 bases, with 15 bases spanning the gap. CDR3 coding DNA: TGTGCCAGCAGTGAGAGGACTGCCAATAGTGAGCAGTTCTTC. It translates to CASSERTANSEQFF.

This chain links TRBV7-6 with TRBJ1-1; tentatively, D is TRBD1 (5 bases). Trimming shortened V by 1 base and J by 6 bases, and 15 bases separated the two germline ends. Germline CDR1 reads SGHVS; CDR2 reads FNYEAQ. This CDR3 region has 15 residues. Here the CDR3 DNA reads TGTGCCAGCAGCTTAGACCCGGAGGGGCTCCCTGAAGCTTTCTTT. This codes for CASSLDPEGLPEAFF.

V usage is TRBV5-1 and J usage is TRBJ2-5, with a possible D match to TRBD2 (7 bases). The CDR3 contains 14 residues. Germline V gene sequence: CDR1 SGHRS, CDR2 YFSETQ. The germline V and J ends were trimmed by 4 bases and 9 bases, with 19 bases remaining between them. The CDR3, as DNA: TGCGCCAGCAGCCCAAGTACAGGGAGGGTGGCCCAGTACTTC. Translated: CASSPSTGRVAQYF.

The CDR3 DNA reads as TGCGCCAGCAGCCACCAGGGGCCTAACTCCTACGAGCAGTACTTC. Encoded protein: CASSHQGPNSYEQYF. This rearrangement joins TRBV5-1 to TRBJ2-7, with D tentatively TRBD1 (6 bases). The germline V gene encodes CDR1 SGHRS and CDR2 YFSETQ. The CDR3 is 15 amino acids. V dropped 4 bases and J dropped 0 bases, with 14 bases sitting between them.

The genes are TRBV7-2 and TRBJ1-5; TRBD1 is a possible D gene (6 bases). V dropped 5 bases and J dropped 2 bases, with 10 bases sitting between them. Germline loops: CDR1 SGHTA, CDR2 FQGNSA. The CDR3 sequence is 14 residues long. The CDR3 loop reads CASSDRSGNQPQHF. DNA of the CDR3: TGTGCCAGCAGCGACAGGAGCGGCAATCAGCCCCAGCATTTT.

The chain employs TRBV7-3 and TRBJ2-1; maybe TRBD2 (6 bases). The CDR3 covers 13 residues. Trimming cost V 3 bases and J 5 bases, with 8 bases left between them. Germline V gene sequence: CDR1 SGHTA, CDR2 FQGTGA. The CDR3 is CASSLTRNNEQFF. The CDR3 DNA is TGTGCCAGCAGCTTGACTAGGAACAATGAGCAGTTCTTC.

A few counts support this clone. The chain uses TRBV5-6 and TRBJ1-2, with D perhaps TRBD1 (6 bases). V lost 0 bases to trimming and J lost 3 bases, with 9 bases between them. Germline V lookup: CDR1 SGHDT, CDR2 YYEEEE. The CDR3 sequence is 14 residues long. The CDR3 loop is CASSLDSGDYGYTF. The CDR3 bases are TGTGCCAGCAGCTTGGATTCAGGGGACTATGGCTACACCTTC.

The genes are TRBV20-1 and TRBJ2-5, with D unresolved. Germline V gene sequence: CDR1 DFQATT, CDR2 SNEGSKA (reference sequence). The length of the CDR3 is 11 residues. The V end was cut by 8 bases, the J end by 4 bases, with 11 bases between. In DNA, the CDR3 is TGCAGTCCACAATCCCGAGAGACCCAGTACTTC. It yields the protein CSPQSRETQYF.

The chain combines TRBV5-8 with TRBJ1-1; tentative D call: TRBD1 (6 bases). The CDR3 contains 13 residues. The germline V and J ends were trimmed by 2 bases and 3 bases, with 8 bases remaining between them. Germline values: CDR1 SGHTS, CDR2 YDEGEE. The CDR3 bases are TGTGCCAGCAGCTTTACAGGGTACACTGAAGCTTTCTTT. Amino acids: CASSFTGYTEAFF.

The CDR3 DNA reads TGTGCCAGCAGTCCCCCGGCTAGAGGTTACAATGAGCAGTTCTTC. It encodes CASSPPARGYNEQFF. The chain couples TRBV27 to TRBJ2-1; no clear D gene. The CDR3 is 15 residues long. Trimming cost V 5 bases and J 4 bases, with 15 bases left between them. The germline gives CDR1 MNHEY, CDR2 SMNVEV (reference sequence).

The chain employs TRBV6-1 and TRBJ1-5, with a weak D call TRBD1 (6 bases). The CDR3 has 15 residues. Per the germline V gene, CDR1 is MNHNS and CDR2 is SASEGT. The germline V and J ends were trimmed by 1 base and 3 bases, with 10 bases remaining between them. The CDR3 here is CASSEGAGDNQPQHF. The CDR3 DNA reads as TGTGCCAGCAGTGAAGGGGCAGGGGACAATCAGCCCCAGCATTTT.

The chain carries TRBV27 and TRBJ1-5, with D hard to call. V lost 5 bases, J lost 2 bases, and 10 bases lay in between. Germline V gene sequence: CDR1 MNHEY, CDR2 SMNVEV (reference sequence). This CDR3 spans 14 amino acids. CDR3 amino acids: CASSPRRGNQPQHF. CDR3 nucleotide sequence: TGTGCCAGCAGTCCCCGGCGGGGCAATCAGCCCCAGCATTTT.

About this clone itself: The same CDR3 arises from other DNA sequences in this sample as well. The chain joins TRBV9 to TRBJ1-4; D might be TRBD1 (6 bases). Trimming took 0 bases from V and 6 from J, leaving 15 bases between them. The CDR3 loop spans 16 amino acids. The germline V gene encodes CDR1 SGDLS and CDR2 YYNGEE. CDR3 sequence reads: CASSVAWGQGYEKLFF. The CDR3 DNA sequence: TGTGCCAGCAGCGTAGCATGGGGGCAGGGGTATGAAAAACTGTTTTTT.

The V gene is TRBV20-1, the J gene TRBJ1-5, with TRBD1 matching over 7 bases. From germline, CDR1 is DFQATT and CDR2 SNEGSKA (reference sequence). Trimming took 3 bases from V and 0 from J; bases not matched to a gene: 17. The CDR3 extends over 19 amino acids. CDR3 amino acids: CSASNRDRTFSDSNQPQHF. As DNA, the CDR3 is TGCAGTGCTAGTAATAGGGACAGAACTTTTTCTGATAGCAATCAGCCCCAGCATTTT.

This sequence joins TRBV7-6 and TRBJ2-1; 9 bases align to TRBD2. Trimming at V came to 6 bases and at J to 8 bases, leaving 11 bases not matched to a gene. CDR1 and CDR2 (germline): SGHVS, FNYEAQ. The CDR3 covers 15 residues. In nucleotides, the CDR3 is TGTGCCAGCAGGCCGACTAGCGGACTGTTCGATGAGCAGTTCTTC. It translates to CASRPTSGLFDEQFF.

As DNA, the CDR3 is TGTGCCAGCAGCTTAGGTCAGGGGTTGGCCCTCGAAGCTTTCTTT. The encoded protein is CASSLGQGLALEAFF. V gene TRBV7-2 combines with J gene TRBJ1-1; weak D call: TRBD1 (6 bases). V lost 1 base to trimming and J lost 8 bases, with 17 bases between them. Germline-derived CDR1 and CDR2 are SGHTA and FQGNSA. The CDR3 loop spans 15 amino acids.

V usage is TRBV7-9 and J usage is TRBJ2-5, with D possibly matching TRBD1 (5 bases). V was cut by 5 bases and J by 4 bases, with 14 bases left in between. The CDR3 consists of 14 residues. CDR1 is SEHNR, CDR2 FQNEAQ, per germline (reference sequence). The CDR3 nucleotides are TGTGCCAGCAGCCCAGGGCGAAGTGGAGAGACCCAGTACTTC. This sequence encodes CASSPGRSGETQYF. The full variable domain, in which reference TRBV7-9 and TRBJ2-5 provide the parts outside the CDR3, is DTGVSQNPRHKITKRGQNVTFRCDPISEHNRLYWYRQTLGQGPEFLTYFQNEAQLEKSRLLSDRFSAERPKGSFSTLEIQRTEQGDSAMYLCASSPGRSGETQYFGPGTRLLVL.

The V and J genes are TRBV7-8 and TRBJ2-7; 10 bases align to TRBD1. CDR3 length: 15 amino acids. Germline CDR1 reads SGHVS; CDR2 reads FQNEAQ. V shed 5 bases, J shed 4 bases, and the junction held 8 bases outside the gene matches. The CDR3, as DNA: TGTGCCAGCAGCCCCGGGACAGGGGCCAATTACGAGCAGTACTTC. Protein sequence: CASSPGTGANYEQYF. The entire variable domain, with the rest obtained from reference TRBV7-8 and TRBJ2-7, is as follows: GAGVSQSPRYKVAKRGQDVALRCDPISGHVSLFWYQQALGQGPEFLTYFQNEAQLDKSGLPSDRFFAERPEGSVSTLKIQRTQQEDSAVYLCASSPGTGANYEQYFGPGTRLTVT.

The chain employs TRBV6-5 and TRBJ2-2; D is perhaps TRBD2 (6 bases). The CDR3 contains 15 residues. The V gene lost 1 base and the J gene lost 5 bases, with 11 bases spanning the gap. Germline-derived CDR1 and CDR2 are MNHEY and SVGAGI. The CDR3 loop is CASSYLSGGTGELFF. CDR3 in DNA: TGTGCCAGCAGTTACTTGAGTGGGGGGACCGGGGAGCTGTTTTTT.